These 17 T cell receptor beta chains share one sample of origin, sequenced in a study of blood T cell repertoires in COVID-19. The protocol was immunoSEQ multiplex PCR, while the TCRdb copy is restricted to in-frame clones and leaves out a portion. This sample has under 250,000 clones; approximately 81% occur once, and the top ten carry 6% to 9.5%. The sequenced material came from peripheral blood. These receptors were taken from a woman over 75 with acute or convalescent COVID-19.

The V and J genes are TRBV11-3 and TRBJ2-7; 7 nucleotides align to TRBD2. V was clipped by 5 bases and J by 0 bases; unmatched bases: 4. The CDR3 contains 14 residues. CDR1 and CDR2 (germline): SGHNT, YENEEA. In nucleotides, the CDR3 is TGTGCCAGCAGCCTAAGCGGGACCTCCTACGAGCAGTACTTC. Its translation is CASSLSGTSYEQYF.

The chain has TRBV30 and TRBJ2-4, with 7 bases aligning to TRBD2. The CDR3 is made up of 16 amino acids. Germline CDR1 reads GTSNPN; CDR2 reads SVGIG (reference sequence). V dropped 3 bases and J dropped 7; count of bases not matched to a gene: 15. CDR3 region: CAWRTNLGGRLNIQYF. CDR3 nucleotide sequence: TGTGCCTGGAGAACGAACCTCGGCGGGAGATTGAACATTCAGTACTTC.

The chain combines TRBV2 with TRBJ1-5; D not resolved. The V gene's germline CDR1 is SNHLY and CDR2 FYNNEI. This CDR3 is built from 19 residues. V gave up 7 bases and J gave up 0 bases, with 25 bases separating them. In nucleotides, the CDR3 is TGTGCCAGCACCGAAGTTGTCAGCCTCCCCGGGGTTAGCAATCAGCCCCAGCATTTT. This gives the protein CASTEVVSLPGVSNQPQHF.

The CDR3, as DNA: TGTGCCAGCAGCCAAGATGAGGGAGGCTATGGCTACACCTTC. Translating it yields CASSQDEGGYGYTF. The rearrangement links TRBV3-1 (or the pseudogene TRBV3-2) to TRBJ1-2; D unresolved. Germline V gene sequence: CDR1 LGHDT, CDR2 YNNKEL (reference sequence). Trimming took 0 bases from V and 4 from J, leaving 9 bases between them. CDR3 size: 14 residues.

This chain uses TRBV4-1 with TRBJ1-6, with 9 bases that match TRBD1. This CDR3 is 17 amino acids long. CDR1 MGHRA and CDR2 YSYEKL come from the germline V gene. Unmatched junction bases numbered 8, after V lost 4 bases and J lost 4 bases. In DNA, the CDR3 is TGCGCCAGCAGCCCGCGGGACAGGGAGGGGTATAATTCACCCCTCCACTTT. It translates to CASSPRDREGYNSPLHF.

The chain recombines TRBV5-1 with TRBJ2-3, with TRBD2 matching 10 bases. V was pared by 6 bases and J by 3 bases, with 7 bases of the junction left unmatched. This CDR3 is built from 15 residues. Per germline, CDR1 SGHRS and CDR2 YFSETQ. CDR3 amino acids: CASTSASGGTDTQYF. DNA of the CDR3: TGCGCCAGCACTTCGGCTAGCGGGGGTACAGATACGCAGTATTTT.

Here the CDR3 DNA reads TGTGCCAGCAGCTTAGTGTGGGGGCTAGGGGCCAACGTCCTGACTTTC. Amino acid sequence: CASSLVWGLGANVLTF. This sequence joins TRBV11-2 and TRBJ2-6; possibly TRBD1 for D (6 bases). The V and J ends lost 1 base and 4 bases respectively, with 11 bases between them. This CDR3 comprises 16 residues. The germline V gene encodes CDR1 SGHAT and CDR2 FQNNGV.

CDR3 DNA: TGTGCCAGCAGCTTAGATGGCTTCCAGGGCAATCAGCCCCAGCATTTT. Its translation is CASSLDGFQGNQPQHF. The rearrangement uses TRBV7-9 and TRBJ1-5; unclear D gene. V shed 1 base and J shed 2 bases, with 12 bases lying between them. Germline V lookup: CDR1 SEHNR, CDR2 FQNEAQ (reference sequence). This CDR3 region has 16 residues.

This clone was detected a few times. CDR3 sequence: CASILTVGNTIYF. CDR3 bases: TGTGCCAGCATCCTGACAGTCGGAAACACCATATATTTT. V usage is TRBV5-5 and J usage is TRBJ1-3; TRBD1 is a possible D gene (5 bases). This CDR3 region has 13 residues. The germline V and J ends were trimmed by 6 bases and 4 bases, with 11 bases remaining between them. From germline, CDR1 is SGHKS and CDR2 YYEKEE (reference sequence).

The chain couples TRBV6-5 to TRBJ2-5, with D possibly matching TRBD2 (5 bases). The CDR3 loop spans 12 amino acids. Germline assignment: CDR1 MNHEY and CDR2 SVGAGI. Trimming shortened V by 10 bases and J by 4 bases, and 13 bases separated the two germline ends. CDR3 nucleotides: TGTGCCACCACCTCGGCGGGAGAGACCCAGTACTTC. It is translated as CATTSAGETQYF.

J is TRBJ1-4 and V is TRBV29-1; D is undetermined. The CDR3 has 15 residues. Trimming removed 6 bases from V and 5 bases from J, with 19 bases in between. CDR1 is SQVTM and CDR2 is ANQGSEA in the germline V gene. CDR3 nucleotide sequence: TGCAGCGTCACGGAGGGTGGGATCCTCAATGAAAAACTGTTTTTT. It is translated as CSVTEGGILNEKLFF.

The chain has TRBV6-4 and TRBJ1-1, with a possible D match to TRBD1 (6 bases). V was shortened by 6 bases and J by 0 bases, with 11 bases between the two germline ends. Germline V gene lookup returns CDR1 MRHNA and CDR2 SNTAGT. The CDR3 sequence is 14 residues long. CDR3 protein: CASRKDSLNTEAFF. DNA of the CDR3: TGTGCCAGCAGGAAGGACAGCCTGAACACTGAAGCTTTCTTT.

The V call is TRBV6-6, the J call TRBJ1-6; D unclear. CDR1 and CDR2 (germline): MNHNY, SVGAGI (reference sequence). The CDR3 contains 15 residues. V gave up 0 bases and J gave up 7 bases, with 10 bases separating them. Here the CDR3 DNA reads TGTGCCAGCAGTTACTCGGGCAGTCCCAATTCACCCCTCCACTTT. It is translated as CASSYSGSPNSPLHF.

The J gene is TRBJ2-2, the V gene TRBV3-1 (or the pseudogene TRBV3-2); 7 positions agree with TRBD2. CDR1 and CDR2 from the germline V gene are LGHDT and YNNKEL (reference sequence). Losses at the gene ends were 9 bases for V and 7 bases for J; bases not matched to a gene: 5. The CDR3 extends over 12 amino acids. The CDR3: CASKRDIGELFF. CDR3 nucleotide sequence: TGTGCCAGTAAGCGGGATATCGGGGAGCTGTTTTTT.

This clone was picked up one time. V usage is TRBV7-6 and J usage is TRBJ1-4; D is perhaps TRBD1 (5 bases). The V gene lost 4 bases and the J gene lost 4 bases, with 10 bases spanning the gap. Per germline, CDR1 SGHVS and CDR2 FNYEAQ. The CDR3 totals 14 residues. This CDR3 is CASSSGTDNEKLFF. CDR3 bases: TGTGCCAGCAGCTCCGGGACTGATAATGAAAAACTGTTTTTT. Looking up the rest from reference TRBV7-6 and TRBJ1-4 gives the full variable domain: GAGVSQSPRYKVTKRGQDVALRCDPISGHVSLYWYRQALGQGPEFLTYFNYEAQQDKSGLPNDRFSAERPEGSISTLTIQRTEQRDSAMYRCASSSGTDNEKLFFGSGTQLSVL.

This chain links TRBV19 with TRBJ2-7; TRBD1 matches at 9 bases. The junction had 9 bases not matched to a gene; V was cut back by 7 bases and J by 2 bases. CDR1 is LNHDA and CDR2 is SQIVND in the germline V gene (reference sequence). This CDR3 contains 15 residues. The DNA of the CDR3 is TGTGCCAGTACTCCGGGACAGGGAAAGACCTACGAGCAGTACTTC. This sequence encodes CASTPGQGKTYEQYF.

The CDR3 bases are TGCACCAGCAGCCAAGCCCATTTCTATGGCTACACCTTC. Its translation: CTSSQAHFYGYTF. This chain links TRBV1 with TRBJ1-2; the table's TRBD1 call for D was not verified on the DNA. TRBV1 is deemed a pseudogene. The length of the CDR3 is 13 residues.